This entry is about one T cell receptor beta chain. The antigen is not known. Amplification of TCR alpha and beta CDR3 regions from RNA used iRepertoire nested multiplex PCR. TCRdb used MiXCR to reprocess the multiplex PCR reads, holding one entry per CDR3 protein. The table lists about 140,000 distinct CDR3 sequences, roughly 43% of them singletons. Trimming removed 5 bases from V and 7 bases from J, with 24 bases in between. CDR3 length: 16 residues. Germline V gene sequence: CDR1 MDHEN, CDR2 SYDVKM. The data were taken from a study of glioma-infiltrating T cells. Study-level points and caveats: Very few CDR3 sequences were shared between tissue and blood.

The sequence came from a human donor with low-grade glioma or glioblastoma, undergoing nonglioma brain surgery, or in good health (not recorded which). The rearrangement uses TRBV28 and TRBJ2-7, with TRBD1 as a possible D gene (6 bases). The sample was glioma tissue, nonneoplastic brain tissue, or PBMCs (not recorded which). CDR3 DNA: TGTGCCAGCAGTCCCGCGGACAGTTTGGGACACCGGGAGCAGTACTTC. Translated: CASSPADSLGHREQYF.